Described below is a single TCR beta chain sequence and its context. What antigen it recognizes has not been identified. No quality values exist for individual bases; no much larger clone is one base distant. The data originate from a study of T-cell memory formation after mild COVID-19 (dated by TCRdb to 2020 to 2023). As for the study more broadly: TCR sequence clusters from the two donors were largely donor specific. The cohort was made up of two young adult volunteers, one female and one male, who were previously healthy. Longitudinal TCRalpha and TCRbeta repertoire sequencing tracked T-cell clones expanding and contracting after mild COVID-19 in a couple of donors. Findings and caveats that apply to the study as a whole: Contracting CD4+ clones were found mainly in CM and EM memory subsets, while CD8+ clones were enriched in EMRA. The study covered only a couple of mild cases, and larger cohorts including severe cases with pre-infection samples were considered necessary. SARS-CoV-2 specificity of the second-wave clones peaking on day 37 was not confirmed. Some responding clones were detected in pre-infection memory, which suggested that pre-existing cross-reactive memory T cells had joined the SARS-CoV-2 response. Clones that contracted from day 15 to 85 showed balanced CD4/CD8 phenotypes, whereas a second wave of clones that expanded from day 15 to 37 leaned towards CD4+.

Instrument on record: Illumina NovaSeq 6000. TCRalpha and TCRbeta cDNA libraries were built by 5'RACE with constant-segment primers, adding sample barcodes and unique molecular identifiers. RNA was extracted from every sample with Trizol reagent. The libraries were amplified in two PCR steps, and the second step added a second sample barcode and Illumina TruSeq adapters. The libraries were sequenced on an Illumina NovaSeq using 2 x 150 bp paired-end reads. The authors' analysis ran thus. Demultiplexing of reads and collapsing into UMI-guided consensus sequences were performed with migec v1.2.7. Using mixcr v2.1.11, UMI consensuses were aligned to TRA and TRB V and J templates and then assembled into clonotypes. A clonotype was counted as expanded or contracted only if both edgeR and NoisET called the change significant, with noise models trained on biological replicates. edgeR calls used a false discovery rate-adjusted p below 0.01 and a log2 fold-change threshold of 1. As an exploratory analysis of dynamics, PCA with hierarchical clustering was applied to max-normalized trajectories of the 1000 most abundant clonotypes. The CD4 or CD8 phenotype of responding clones was assigned using the separately sequenced CD4+ and CD8+ repertoires. TCRdb reprocessing: public reads trimmed at Q25 with fastp, clones called with MiXCR, in-frame beta chains kept. Here each entry gathers all rows of one CDR3 protein and keeps the most common genes and DNA. TCRdb, rather than the study authors, made the V and J calls. The sample includes approximately 500,000 distinct CDR3 sequences, with about 23% observed a single time. The top ten constitute roughly an eighth of the sample.

The germline V and J ends show losses of 6 bases and 5 bases respectively, and no gene match explains 4 bases of the junction. Reading the germline V gene gives CDR1 MNHNS and CDR2 SASEGT. The CDR3 has 13 amino acids, counting the end cysteine and phenylalanine. Only the CDR3 portion is preserved as DNA: 39 bases, with reading frame beginning at the first base. Ficoll-Paque density gradient centrifugation was the method used to isolate PBMCs. This sequence uses TRBV6-1 and TRBJ2-7; a stretch of 10 junction bases matches TRBD1. The sequence derives from an adult woman who had mild COVID-19 (a few samples of this study predate the infection). The sample titles of this study are shuffled in the database, so cell type and time point are left out; the donor was told from shared clones. Sequencing was carried out using PBMCs or a T cell subset sorted from them (not recorded which). The CDR3 corresponds to CASRRTGGDEQYF. The DNA is as follows: TGTGCCAGCAGGAGGACAGGGGGTGACGAGCAGTACTTC.